The 14 T cell receptor beta chains reported below all come from one sample, sequenced in a study of OX40 agonist ivuxolimab in advanced cancers. Assay used: immunoSEQ multiplex PCR; TCRdb lists only in-frame clones, some missing. The profile shows more than 20,000 clones, over 70% of them singletons. The sequencing used CD4+ or CD8+ T cells sorted from blood, collected in a trial of the OX40 agonist ivuxolimab. These receptors originate from an adult with an advanced solid tumor such as melanoma, head and neck, liver or kidney cancer.

The V gene is TRBV30, the J gene TRBJ2-3, with 9 bases that match TRBD2. This CDR3 contains 15 residues. Unmatched junction bases numbered 8, after V lost 4 bases and J lost 3 bases. CDR1 is GTSNPN and CDR2 is SVGIG in the germline V gene (reference sequence). CDR3 sequence reads: CAWTRGLAGTDTQYF. As DNA, the CDR3 is TGTGCCTGGACCCGTGGGCTAGCGGGAACAGATACGCAGTATTTT.

V is TRBV7-8 and J is TRBJ1-3; D unresolved. The ends were cut back, 3 bases at V and 2 bases at J, with 8 bases in the middle. CDR1 is SGHVS, CDR2 FQNEAQ, per germline. CDR3 length: 14 amino acids. CDR3 nucleotides: TGTGCCAGCAGCTTTACCGGGGCTGGAAACACCATATATTTT. This codes for CASSFTGAGNTIYF.

The rearrangement links TRBV18 to TRBJ1-4; no firm D call. V lost 6 bases and J lost 5, with 13 bases in between. The germline gives CDR1 KGHSH, CDR2 LQKENI. This CDR3 comprises 14 residues. The CDR3 loop reads CASSPRTGNEKLFF. The DNA of the CDR3 is TGTGCCAGCTCCCCCCGGACGGGAAATGAAAAACTGTTTTTT.

The chain carries TRBV5-1 and TRBJ2-7; TRBD2 agrees at 13 bases. Germline lookup yields CDR1 SGHRS and CDR2 YFSETQ. The CDR3 has 15 amino acids. Losses at the gene ends were 5 bases for V and 5 bases for J; bases not matched to a gene: 7. The CDR3 DNA sequence: TGCGCCAGCAGTACTGGGACTAGCGGGGCAGACGAGCAGTACTTC. Amino acid sequence: CASSTGTSGADEQYF.

This clone was found once. CDR3 amino acids: CASSRTEETQYF. In DNA form, the CDR3 reads TGTGCCAGCAGCAGGACAGAAGAGACCCAGTACTTC. The chain couples TRBV7-9 to TRBJ2-5; a weak D match, TRBD1 (6 bases). V lost 5 bases to trimming and J lost 3 bases, with 7 bases between them. CDR3 length: 12 residues. CDR1 and CDR2 from the germline V gene are SEHNR and FQNEAQ (reference sequence).

The CDR3 region has the DNA TGTGCCAGCAGCCGGGACGGGAGGAATGAAGCTTTCTTT. Translation gives CASSRDGRNEAFF. The chain uses TRBV28 and TRBJ1-1; the D gene is possibly TRBD1 (5 bases). The CDR3 runs 13 residues. Germline-derived CDR1 and CDR2 are MDHEN and SYDVKM. Trimming removed 6 bases at V and 7 bases at J, with 15 bases between.

Note on this clone: A read error may account for a junction end that differs from germline. V and J are TRBV7-9 and TRBJ2-2; D gene unclear. Germline V lookup: CDR1 SEHNR, CDR2 FQNEAQ (reference sequence). This CDR3 has 13 amino acids. The CDR3 here is CASSLASAGELFF. CDR3 in DNA: TGTGCCAGCAGCTTAGCCTCGGCCGGAGAGCTGTTTTTT.

The V gene is TRBV7-2, the J gene TRBJ1-5; D uncertain. Trimming cost V 4 bases and J 4 bases, with 8 bases left between them. Germline CDR1 is SGHTA and CDR2 is FQGNSA. The CDR3 length is 13 residues. The CDR3 DNA is TGTGCCAGCAGCTCGAATGGAAATCAGCCCCAGCATTTT. Its translation is CASSSNGNQPQHF. Full variable domain (outside the CDR3, taken from reference TRBV7-2 and TRBJ1-5): GAGVSQSPSNKVTEKGKDVELRCDPISGHTALYWYRQSLGQGLEFLIYFQGNSAPDKSGLPSDRFSAERTGGSVSTLTIQRTQQEDSAVYLCASSSNGNQPQHFGDGTRLSIL.

CDR3 sequence: CASGSISSGQSRANVLTF. DNA of the CDR3: TGTGCTAGTGGTTCCATATCTTCAGGACAAAGTCGGGCCAACGTCCTGACTTTC. V gene TRBV12-5 combines with J gene TRBJ2-6; the D gene is possibly TRBD1 (5 bases). Germline values: CDR1 LGHNT, CDR2 FRNRAP. The V end lost 4 bases, the J end lost 5 bases, and 21 bases lay between the germline ends. The CDR3 has 18 amino acids.

The V gene is TRBV19, the J gene TRBJ2-1, with TRBD2 matching over 11 bases. Germline CDR1 is LNHDA and CDR2 is SQIVND (reference sequence). The CDR3 runs to 17 residues. Trimming removed 3 bases from V and 4 bases from J; junction bases left unmatched: 8. CDR3 DNA: TGTGCCAGTAGTATCGCGGCCCGGACTAGCGGGTACAATGAGCAGTTCTTC. Protein sequence: CASSIAARTSGYNEQFF.

The chain uses TRBV27 and TRBJ2-1; D might be TRBD2 (6 bases). There are 16 residues in the CDR3. V shed 6 bases and J shed 5 bases, with 20 bases lying between them. From germline, CDR1 is MNHEY and CDR2 SMNVEV (reference sequence). CDR3 sequence reads: CASSPRQLANNNEQFF. The CDR3 DNA follows: TGTGCCAGCAGCCCCCGTCAACTAGCCAACAACAATGAGCAGTTCTTC.

The V and J genes are TRBV2 and TRBJ2-7, with a possible D match to TRBD1 (6 bases). Germline V gene data show CDR1 as SNHLY and CDR2 as FYNNEI. V shed 7 bases and J shed 4 bases, with 14 bases lying between them. CDR3 length: 13 residues. CDR3 DNA sequence: TGTGCCAGCACCCGACAGGACGGTTACGAGCAGTACTTC. Protein product: CASTRQDGYEQYF.

The rearrangement links TRBV5-5 to TRBJ2-5; 7 bases line up with TRBD1. The V gene's germline CDR1 is SGHKS and CDR2 YYEKEE (reference sequence). The CDR3 has 13 residues. J lost 5 bases, V lost 5 bases, and 6 bases had no gene match. Written as DNA, the CDR3 is TGTGCCAGCAGTCTCGGGACAGTGGAGACCCAGTACTTC. This codes for CASSLGTVETQYF. The full variable domain, rest sourced from reference TRBV5-5 and TRBJ2-5, is DAGVTQSPTHLIKTRGQQVTLRCSPISGHKSVSWYQQVLGQGPQFIFQYYEKEERGRGNFPDRFSARQFPNYSSELNVNALLLGDSALYLCASSLGTVETQYFGPGTRLLVL.

This rearrangement joins TRBV11-2 to TRBJ1-2; D is ambiguous. In germline, CDR1 is SGHAT, CDR2 FQNNGV. V was clipped by 2 bases and J by 2 bases, with 9 bases between them. This CDR3 has 14 residues. CDR3 sequence (DNA): TGTGCCAGCAGCTTACAGCCATCCAACTATGGCTACACCTTC. This encodes CASSLQPSNYGYTF.